One T cell receptor beta chain is described in this entry. The germline CDR1 and CDR2 sequences are MNHNY and SVGAGI (reference sequence). The CDR3 sequence is 16 residues long. The V gene lost 2 bases and the J gene lost 3 bases, with 14 bases spanning the gap. This record comes from a study of control samples from healthy donors and cancer patients. The data were produced by immunoSEQ multiplex PCR, yet TCRdb's version contains in-frame clones alone and is incomplete. The sample has about 120,000 clones, roughly nine tenths seen once. The sequenced sample was PBMCs. The chain couples TRBV6-6 to TRBJ1-5; D is uncertain. The sequence derives from a woman aged 45-59 years with colorectal cancer. CDR3 amino acids: CASSYKNGFDNQPQHF. The CDR3 nucleotides are TGTGCCAGCAGTTACAAAAACGGTTTTGACAATCAGCCCCAGCATTTT.